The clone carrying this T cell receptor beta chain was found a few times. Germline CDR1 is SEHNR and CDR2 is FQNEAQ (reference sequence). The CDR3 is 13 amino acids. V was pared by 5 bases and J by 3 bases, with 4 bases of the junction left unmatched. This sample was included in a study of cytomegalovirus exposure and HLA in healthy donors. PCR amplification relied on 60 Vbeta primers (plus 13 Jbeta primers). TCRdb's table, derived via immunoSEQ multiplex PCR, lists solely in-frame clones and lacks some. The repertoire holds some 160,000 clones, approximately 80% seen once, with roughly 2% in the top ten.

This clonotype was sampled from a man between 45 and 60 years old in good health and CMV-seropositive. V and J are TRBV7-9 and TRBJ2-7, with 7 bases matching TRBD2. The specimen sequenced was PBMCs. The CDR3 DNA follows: TGTGCCAGCAGCCCAGGACTAGTCTACGAGCAGTACTTC. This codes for CASSPGLVYEQYF.